This T cell receptor beta chain came from a study of T cell changes during pregnancy in multiple sclerosis. The repertoire was sequenced with immunoSEQ multiplex PCR; TCRdb's copy has only in-frame clones and lacks some. The sample lists approximately 97,000 clones; roughly 89% were seen once. The source is a female donor in good health, enrolled as a control in a pregnancy study. The source was peripheral blood, collected after pregnancy.

CDR3 DNA: TGCGCCAGCAGCCCCCGCCTCGGAGGAAAATTCGTTGGGGAAAAACTGTTTTTT. This gives the protein CASSPRLGGKFVGEKLFF. The V call is TRBV4-3, the J call TRBJ1-4; D not resolved. In germline, CDR1 is LGHNA, CDR2 YSLEER. The CDR3 totals 18 residues. V lost 4 bases to trimming and J lost 8 bases, with 26 bases between them.